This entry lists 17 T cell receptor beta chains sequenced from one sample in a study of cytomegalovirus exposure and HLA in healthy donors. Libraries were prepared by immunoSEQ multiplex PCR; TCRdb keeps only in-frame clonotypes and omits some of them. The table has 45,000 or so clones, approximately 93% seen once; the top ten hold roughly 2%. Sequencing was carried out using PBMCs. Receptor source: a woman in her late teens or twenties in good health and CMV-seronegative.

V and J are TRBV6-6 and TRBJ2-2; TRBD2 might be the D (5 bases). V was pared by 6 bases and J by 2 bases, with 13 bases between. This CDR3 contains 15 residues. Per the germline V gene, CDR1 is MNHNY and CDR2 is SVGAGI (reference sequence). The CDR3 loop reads CASSSSGFNTGELFF. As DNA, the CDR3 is TGTGCCAGCAGCTCCAGCGGATTTAACACCGGGGAGCTGTTTTTT.

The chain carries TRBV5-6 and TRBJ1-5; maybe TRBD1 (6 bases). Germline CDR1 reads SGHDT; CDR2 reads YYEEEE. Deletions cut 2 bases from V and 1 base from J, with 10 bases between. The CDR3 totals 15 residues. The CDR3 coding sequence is TGTGCCAGCAGCTTAAGGGGGGGAAGCAATCAGCCCCAGCATTTT. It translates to CASSLRGGSNQPQHF. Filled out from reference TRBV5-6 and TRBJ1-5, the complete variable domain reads DAGVTQSPTHLIKTRGQQVTLRCSPKSGHDTVSWYQQALGQGPQFIFQYYEEEERQRGNFPDRFSGHQFPNYSSELNVNALLLGDSALYLCASSLRGGSNQPQHFGDGTRLSIL.

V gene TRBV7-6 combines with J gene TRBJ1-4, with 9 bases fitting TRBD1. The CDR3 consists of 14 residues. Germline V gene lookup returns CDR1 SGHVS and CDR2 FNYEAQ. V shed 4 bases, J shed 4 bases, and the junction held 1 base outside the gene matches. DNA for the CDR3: TGTGCCAGCAGCTCGACAGGGGGTAATGAAAAACTGTTTTTT. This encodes CASSSTGGNEKLFF.

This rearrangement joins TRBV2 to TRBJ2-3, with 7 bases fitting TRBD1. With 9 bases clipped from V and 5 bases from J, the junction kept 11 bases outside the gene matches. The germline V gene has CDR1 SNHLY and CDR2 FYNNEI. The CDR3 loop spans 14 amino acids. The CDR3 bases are TGTGCCAGTTCAGGTCGGCAGGGGGTAGATACGCAGTATTTT. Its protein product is CASSGRQGVDTQYF. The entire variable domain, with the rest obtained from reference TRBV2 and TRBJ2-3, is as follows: EPEVTQTPSHQVTQMGQEVILRCVPISNHLYFYWYRQILGQKVEFLVSFYNNEISEKSEIFDDQFSVERPDGSNFTLKIRSTKLEDSAMYFCASSGRQGVDTQYFGPGTRLTVL.

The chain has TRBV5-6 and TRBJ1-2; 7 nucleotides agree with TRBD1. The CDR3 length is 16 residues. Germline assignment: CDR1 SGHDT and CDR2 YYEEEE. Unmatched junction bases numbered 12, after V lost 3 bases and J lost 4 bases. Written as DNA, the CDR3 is TGTGCCAGCAGCTACAATTTGGGACAGCTAATCTATGGCTACACCTTC. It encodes CASSYNLGQLIYGYTF.

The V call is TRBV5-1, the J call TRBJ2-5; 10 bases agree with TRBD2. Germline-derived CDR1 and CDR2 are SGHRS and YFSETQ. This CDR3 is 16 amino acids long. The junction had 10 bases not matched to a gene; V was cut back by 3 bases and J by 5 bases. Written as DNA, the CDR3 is TGCGCCAGCAGCTCTGGACTAGCGGCCATCCGGGAGACCCAGTACTTC. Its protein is CASSSGLAAIRETQYF.

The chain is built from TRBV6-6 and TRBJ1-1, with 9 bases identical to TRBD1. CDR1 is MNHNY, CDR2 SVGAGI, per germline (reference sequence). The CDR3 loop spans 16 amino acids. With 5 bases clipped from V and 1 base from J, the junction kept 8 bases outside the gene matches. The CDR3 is CASSPDRGRGNTEAFF. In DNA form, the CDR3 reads TGTGCCAGCAGTCCGGACAGGGGAAGGGGGAACACTGAAGCTTTCTTT.

CDR3 in amino acids: CASRDGRGSYNEQFF. CDR3 DNA sequence: TGTGCCAGCAGGGATGGGCGGGGCTCCTACAATGAGCAGTTCTTC. This chain uses TRBV28 with TRBJ2-1, with a possible D match to TRBD2 (6 bases). V lost 6 bases to trimming and J lost 0 bases, with 12 bases between them. Looked up from germline, CDR1 is MDHEN and CDR2 is SYDVKM. The CDR3 contains 15 residues.

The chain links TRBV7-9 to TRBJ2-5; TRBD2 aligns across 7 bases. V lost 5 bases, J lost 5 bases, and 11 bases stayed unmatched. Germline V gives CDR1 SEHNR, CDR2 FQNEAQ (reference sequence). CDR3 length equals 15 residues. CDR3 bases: TGTGCCAGCAGCCGTGGGCAGGGAGGGCCGGAGACCCAGTACTTC. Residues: CASSRGQGGPETQYF.

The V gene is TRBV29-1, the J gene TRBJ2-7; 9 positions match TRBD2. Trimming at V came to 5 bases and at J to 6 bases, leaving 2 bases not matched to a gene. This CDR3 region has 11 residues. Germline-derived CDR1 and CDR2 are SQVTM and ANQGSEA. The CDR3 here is CSVKREVEQYF. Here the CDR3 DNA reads TGCAGCGTTAAGCGGGAGGTCGAGCAGTACTTC.

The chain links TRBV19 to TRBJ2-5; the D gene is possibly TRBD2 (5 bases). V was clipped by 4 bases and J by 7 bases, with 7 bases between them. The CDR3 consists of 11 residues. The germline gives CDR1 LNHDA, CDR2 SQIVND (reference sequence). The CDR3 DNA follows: TGTGCCAGTAGTAGCGGGTCGACCCAGTACTTC. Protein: CASSSGSTQYF.

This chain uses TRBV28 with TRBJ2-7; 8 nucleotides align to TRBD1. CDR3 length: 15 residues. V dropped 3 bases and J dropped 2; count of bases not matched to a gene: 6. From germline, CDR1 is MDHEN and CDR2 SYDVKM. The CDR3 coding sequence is TGTGCCAGCAGTTTTGGGACAGGTGGACCCTACGAGCAGTACTTC. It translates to CASSFGTGGPYEQYF. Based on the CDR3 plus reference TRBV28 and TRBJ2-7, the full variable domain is DVKVTQSSRYLVKRTGEKVFLECVQDMDHENMFWYRQDPGLGLRLIYFSYDVKMKEKGDIPEGYSVSREKKERFSLILESASTNQTSMYLCASSFGTGGPYEQYFGPGTRLTVT.

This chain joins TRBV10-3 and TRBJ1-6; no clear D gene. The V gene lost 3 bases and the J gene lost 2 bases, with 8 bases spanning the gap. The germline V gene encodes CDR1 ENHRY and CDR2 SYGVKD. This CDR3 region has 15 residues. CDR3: CAISDGSTYNSPLHF. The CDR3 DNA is TGTGCCATCAGTGATGGCTCAACCTATAATTCACCCCTCCACTTT.

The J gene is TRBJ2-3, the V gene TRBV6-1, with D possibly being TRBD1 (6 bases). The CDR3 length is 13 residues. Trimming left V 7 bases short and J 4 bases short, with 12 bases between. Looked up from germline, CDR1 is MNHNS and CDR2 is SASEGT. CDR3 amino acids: CASTNREADTQYF. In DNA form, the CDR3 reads TGTGCCAGCACTAACAGGGAAGCAGATACGCAGTATTTT.

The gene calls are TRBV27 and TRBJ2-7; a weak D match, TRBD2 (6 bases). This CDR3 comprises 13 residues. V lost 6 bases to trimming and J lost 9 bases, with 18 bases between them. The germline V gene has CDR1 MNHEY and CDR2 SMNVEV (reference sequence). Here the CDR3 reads CASSSGLLPGQYF. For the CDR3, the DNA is TGTGCCAGCAGCTCGGGACTTCTCCCGGGGCAGTACTTC.

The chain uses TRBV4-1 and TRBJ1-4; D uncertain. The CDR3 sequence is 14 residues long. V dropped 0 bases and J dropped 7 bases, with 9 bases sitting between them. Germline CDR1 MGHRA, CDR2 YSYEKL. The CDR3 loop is CASSQDSGGEKLFF. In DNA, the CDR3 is TGCGCCAGCAGCCAAGATAGTGGCGGTGAAAAACTGTTTTTT.

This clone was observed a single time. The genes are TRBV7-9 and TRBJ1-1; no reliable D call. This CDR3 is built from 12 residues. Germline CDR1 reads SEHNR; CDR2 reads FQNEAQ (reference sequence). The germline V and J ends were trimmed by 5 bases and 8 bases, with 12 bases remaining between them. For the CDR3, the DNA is TGTGCCAGCAGCCCGAAAAGAAGCGAAGCTTTCTTT. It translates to CASSPKRSEAFF.